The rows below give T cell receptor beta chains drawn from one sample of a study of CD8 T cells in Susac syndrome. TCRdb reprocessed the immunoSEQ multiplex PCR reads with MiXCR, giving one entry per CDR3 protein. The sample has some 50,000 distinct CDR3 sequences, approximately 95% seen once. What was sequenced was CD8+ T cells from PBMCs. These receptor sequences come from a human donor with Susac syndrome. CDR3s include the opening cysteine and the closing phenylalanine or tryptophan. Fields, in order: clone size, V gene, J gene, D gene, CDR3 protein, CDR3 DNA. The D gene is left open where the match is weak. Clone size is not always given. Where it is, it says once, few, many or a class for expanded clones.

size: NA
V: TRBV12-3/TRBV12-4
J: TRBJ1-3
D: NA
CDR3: CASSLQGGTGNTIYF
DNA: TGTGCCAGCAGCCTTCAAGGCGGAACTGGAAACACCATATATTTT

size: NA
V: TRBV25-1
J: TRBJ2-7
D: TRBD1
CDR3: CASSTGDEQYF
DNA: TGTGCCAGCAGTACAGGGGACGAGCAGTACTTC

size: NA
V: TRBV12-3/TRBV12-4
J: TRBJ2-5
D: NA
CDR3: CASSLVQDFQETQYF
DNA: TGTGCCAGCAGTTTAGTGCAGGACTTTCAAGAGACCCAGTACTTC

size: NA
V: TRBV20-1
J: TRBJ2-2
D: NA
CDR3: CSARDRGRPVYTGELFF
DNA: TGCAGTGCTAGAGATCGTGGGCGGCCAGTTTACACCGGGGAGCTGTTTTTT

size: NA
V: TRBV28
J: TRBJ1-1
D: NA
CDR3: CASSPDSMNTEAFF
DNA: TGTGCCAGCAGTCCCGACAGCATGAACACTGAAGCTTTCTTT

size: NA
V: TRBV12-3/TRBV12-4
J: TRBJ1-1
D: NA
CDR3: CASSFTPVNTEAFF
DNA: TGTGCCAGCAGTTTCACACCCGTGAACACTGAAGCTTTCTTT

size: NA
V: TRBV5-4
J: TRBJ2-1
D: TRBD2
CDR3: CATETQSGVQFF
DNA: TGTGCCACCGAAACACAAAGCGGGGTGCAGTTCTTC

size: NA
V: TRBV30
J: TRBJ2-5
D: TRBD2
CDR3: CAWSSSGGYQETQYF
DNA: TGTGCCTGGTCCTCTAGCGGGGGGTACCAAGAGACCCAGTACTTC

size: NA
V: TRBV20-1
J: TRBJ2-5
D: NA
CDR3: CSLPGLGEETQYF
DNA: TGCAGTTTACCGGGTCTAGGGGAAGAGACCCAGTACTTC

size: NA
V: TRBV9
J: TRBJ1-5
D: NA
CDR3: CASSVEGSNQPQHF
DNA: TGTGCCAGCAGCGTAGAGGGGAGCAATCAGCCCCAGCATTTT

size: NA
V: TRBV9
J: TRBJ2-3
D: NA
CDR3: CASSVEIRPDTQYF
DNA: TGTGCCAGCAGCGTAGAAATTAGGCCAGATACGCAGTATTTT

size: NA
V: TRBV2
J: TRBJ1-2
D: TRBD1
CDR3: CASSSDRAWGYTF
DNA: TGTGCCAGCAGTTCCGACAGGGCTTGGGGCTACACCTTC

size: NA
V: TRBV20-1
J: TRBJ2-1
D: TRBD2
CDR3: CSAFTGTSGGTQFF
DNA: TGCAGTGCTTTTACCGGGACTAGCGGGGGGACGCAGTTCTTC

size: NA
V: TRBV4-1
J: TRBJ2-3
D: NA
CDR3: CASSQDWLTDTQYF
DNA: TGCGCCAGCAGCCAAGATTGGCTCACAGATACGCAGTATTTT

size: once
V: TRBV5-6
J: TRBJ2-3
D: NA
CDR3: CASGVSTQYF
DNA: TGTGCCAGCGGGGTCAGTACGCAGTATTTT

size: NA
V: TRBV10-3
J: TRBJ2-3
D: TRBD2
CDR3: CAISAGGGAADTQYF
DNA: TGTGCCATCAGTGCCGGCGGGGGGGCAGCAGATACGCAGTATTTT

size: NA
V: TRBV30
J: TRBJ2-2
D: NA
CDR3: CAWSTITGELFF
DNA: TGTGCCTGGAGTACGATAACCGGGGAGCTGTTTTTT

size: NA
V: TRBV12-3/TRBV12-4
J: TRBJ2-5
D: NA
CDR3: CASSLFWETQYF
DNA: TGTGCCAGCAGTTTATTCTGGGAGACCCAGTACTTC

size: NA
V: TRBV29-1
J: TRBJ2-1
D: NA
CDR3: CSPGGNEQFF
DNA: TGCAGCCCCGGGGGTAATGAGCAGTTCTTC

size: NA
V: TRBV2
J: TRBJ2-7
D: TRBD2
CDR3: CASSEVLAGYEQYF
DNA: TGTGCCAGCAGTGAAGTCCTAGCGGGGTACGAGCAGTACTTC

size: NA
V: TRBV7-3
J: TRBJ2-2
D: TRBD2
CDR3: CASNGGGAAGELFF
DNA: TGTGCCAGCAACGGCGGGGGGGCGGCCGGGGAGCTGTTTTTT

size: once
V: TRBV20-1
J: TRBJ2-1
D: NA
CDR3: CSARDPGYSYNEQFF
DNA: TGCAGTGCTAGAGATCCGGGTTACTCCTACAATGAGCAGTTCTTC

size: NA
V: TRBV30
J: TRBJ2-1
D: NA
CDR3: CAWSETRNEQFF
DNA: TGTGCCTGGAGTGAAACACGCAATGAGCAGTTCTTC

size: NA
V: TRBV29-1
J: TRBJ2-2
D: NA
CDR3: CSVSLRGSGELFF
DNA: TGCAGCGTGTCCCTCCGGGGGAGCGGGGAGCTGTTTTTT

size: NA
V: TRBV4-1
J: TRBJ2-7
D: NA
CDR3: CASTTGLSEGLEQYF
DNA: TGCGCCAGCACGACGGGGTTATCGGAGGGGCTAGAGCAGTACTTC

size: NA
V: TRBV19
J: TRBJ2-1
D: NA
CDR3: CASSASTGRSSYNEQFF
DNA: TGTGCCAGTAGTGCAAGTACCGGACGGAGCTCCTACAATGAGCAGTTCTTC

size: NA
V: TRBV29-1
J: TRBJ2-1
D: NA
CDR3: CSVESPSLVGIYNEQFF
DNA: TGCAGCGTTGAATCCCCTTCACTAGTGGGGATCTACAATGAGCAGTTCTTC

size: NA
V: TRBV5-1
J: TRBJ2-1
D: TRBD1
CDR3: CASSPPTGYNEQFF
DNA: TGCGCCAGCAGTCCGCCGACAGGGTACAATGAGCAGTTCTTC

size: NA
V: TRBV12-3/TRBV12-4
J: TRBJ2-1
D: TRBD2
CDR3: CASSLSGGLGNEQFF
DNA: TGTGCCAGCAGTTTGTCCGGGGGGTTGGGCAATGAGCAGTTCTTC

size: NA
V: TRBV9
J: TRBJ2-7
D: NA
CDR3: CASSTGDGFYEQYF
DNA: TGTGCCAGCAGCACCGGGGACGGCTTCTACGAGCAGTACTTC

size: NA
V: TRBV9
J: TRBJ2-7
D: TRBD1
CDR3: CASSVTGQGTYEQYF
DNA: TGTGCCAGCAGCGTTACGGGACAGGGCACCTACGAGCAGTACTTC

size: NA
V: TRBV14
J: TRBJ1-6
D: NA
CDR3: CASSQRDGPNSPLHF
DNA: TGTGCCAGCAGCCAACGGGACGGCCCTAATTCACCCCTCCACTTT

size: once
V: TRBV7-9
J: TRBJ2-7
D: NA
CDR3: CASSFPPYEQYF
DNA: TGTGCCAGCAGCTTCCCTCCCTACGAGCAGTACTTC

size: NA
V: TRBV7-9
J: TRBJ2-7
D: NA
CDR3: CASSLSPGNEQYF
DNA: TGTGCCAGCAGCTTAAGCCCGGGAAACGAGCAGTACTTC

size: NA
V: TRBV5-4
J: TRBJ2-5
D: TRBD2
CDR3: CASSLLGLAGIRETQYF
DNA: TGTGCCAGCAGCTTGCTTGGGCTAGCGGGAATTCGGGAGACCCAGTACTTC

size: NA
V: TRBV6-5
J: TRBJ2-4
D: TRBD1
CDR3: CASSKRGTVRNIQYF
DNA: TGTGCCAGCAGTAAAAGGGGGACAGTCAGAAACATTCAGTACTTC

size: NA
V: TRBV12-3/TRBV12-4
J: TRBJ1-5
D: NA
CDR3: CASSLNRNQPQHF
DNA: TGTGCCAGCAGCCTCAACAGAAATCAGCCCCAGCATTTT

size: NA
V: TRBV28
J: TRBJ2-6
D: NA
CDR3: CASSLLGQANVLTF
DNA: TGTGCCAGCAGTTTGCTCGGGCAGGCCAACGTCCTGACTTTC

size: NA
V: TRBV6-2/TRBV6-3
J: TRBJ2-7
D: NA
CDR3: CASTSSYEQYF
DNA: TGTGCCAGCACCTCCTCCTACGAGCAGTACTTC

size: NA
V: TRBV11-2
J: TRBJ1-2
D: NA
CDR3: CASSLGHSPYGYTF
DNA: TGTGCCAGCAGCTTGGGGCACAGCCCCTATGGCTACACCTTC

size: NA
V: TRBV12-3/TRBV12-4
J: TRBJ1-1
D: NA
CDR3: CASSLVDTEAFF
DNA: TGTGCCAGCAGTTTAGTAGACACTGAAGCTTTCTTT

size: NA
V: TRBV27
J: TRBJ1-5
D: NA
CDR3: CASSFDRMAQPQHF
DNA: TGTGCCAGCAGTTTTGACAGGATGGCTCAGCCCCAGCATTTT

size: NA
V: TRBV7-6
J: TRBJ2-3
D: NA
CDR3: CASSLEGGLSTDTQYF
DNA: TGTGCCAGCAGCTTAGAAGGGGGATTGAGCACAGATACGCAGTATTTT

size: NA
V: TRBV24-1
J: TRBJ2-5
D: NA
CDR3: CATSDGGLDIPRETQYF
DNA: TGTGCCACCAGTGACGGGGGCTTGGACATACCCAGGGAGACCCAGTACTTC

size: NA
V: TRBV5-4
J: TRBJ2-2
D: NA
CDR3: CASSSEGNTGELFF
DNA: TGTGCCAGCAGCAGCGAGGGGAACACCGGGGAGCTGTTTTTT

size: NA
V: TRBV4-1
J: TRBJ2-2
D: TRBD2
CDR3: CASSQEASGGWSTGELFF
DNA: TGCGCCAGCAGCCAAGAGGCTAGCGGGGGTTGGAGCACCGGGGAGCTGTTTTTT

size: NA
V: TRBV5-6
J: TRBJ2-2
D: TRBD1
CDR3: CASSLNWDRGRTGELFF
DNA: TGTGCCAGCAGCTTGAACTGGGACAGGGGGAGAACCGGGGAGCTGTTTTTT

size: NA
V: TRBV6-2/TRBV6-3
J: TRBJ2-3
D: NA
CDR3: CASSYTPAKADTQYF
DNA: TGTGCCAGCAGTTATACTCCAGCGAAAGCAGATACGCAGTATTTT

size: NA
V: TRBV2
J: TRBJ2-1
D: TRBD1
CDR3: CASGGQGVLF
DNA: TGTGCCAGCGGGGGACAGGGGGTTCTCTTC

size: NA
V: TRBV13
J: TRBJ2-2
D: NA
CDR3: CASSLWSNTGELFF
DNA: TGTGCCAGCAGCTTATGGTCGAACACCGGGGAGCTGTTTTTT

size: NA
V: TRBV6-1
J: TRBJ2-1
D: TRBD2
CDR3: CASSLTSGVYNEQFF
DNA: TGTGCCAGCAGTCTGACTAGCGGGGTCTACAATGAGCAGTTCTTC

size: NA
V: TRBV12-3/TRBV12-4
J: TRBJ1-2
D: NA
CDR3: CASSLGGPLNGYTF
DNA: TGTGCCAGCAGTTTAGGTGGACCCCTTAACGGCTACACCTTC

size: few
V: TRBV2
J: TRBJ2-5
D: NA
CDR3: CASSESETQYF
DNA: TGTGCCAGCAGTGAGTCTGAGACCCAGTACTTC

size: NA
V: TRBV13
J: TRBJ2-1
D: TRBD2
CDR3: CASSPFRGGNYNEQFF
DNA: TGTGCCAGCAGCCCCTTTCGCGGGGGGAATTACAATGAGCAGTTCTTC

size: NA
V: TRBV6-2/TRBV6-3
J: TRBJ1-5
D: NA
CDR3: CASSYGSFTNQPQHF
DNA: TGTGCCAGCAGTTACGGGTCCTTTACCAATCAGCCCCAGCATTTT

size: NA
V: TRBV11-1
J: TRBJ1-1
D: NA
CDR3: CASSLPGLAEAFF
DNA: TGTGCCAGCAGCTTACCGGGTTTGGCTGAAGCTTTCTTT

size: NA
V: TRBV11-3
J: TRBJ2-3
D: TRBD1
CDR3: CASSTSSLDRGLDTQYF
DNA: TGTGCCAGCAGCACCAGCAGTCTGGACAGGGGACTCGATACGCAGTATTTT

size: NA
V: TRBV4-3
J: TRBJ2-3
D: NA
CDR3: CASSQTALWGESTDTQYF
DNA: TGCGCCAGCAGCCAAACAGCCCTTTGGGGGGAAAGCACAGATACGCAGTATTTT